Each of the 23 T cell receptor beta chains below was sequenced from the same sample in a study of beta chain features in type 1 diabetes. Study outcomes and limitations: Shorter TCRB CDR3s, moderately but significantly so, marked every one of the four CD4+ subsets in Type 1 diabetes patients.

Their antigens remain unidentified. cDNA synthesis used the whole RNA isolate, giving expressed TCRB sequences. Assay used: immunoSEQ multiplex PCR; TCRdb lists only in-frame clones, some missing. Of tens of thousands of clones in the sample, about 58% were seen once. Specimen: stem cell memory CD4+ T cells from blood. The receptors were gathered from a young man with type 1 diabetes.

The chain carries TRBV11-2 and TRBJ2-7; TRBD1 matches at 9 bases. The V gene end was trimmed by 6 bases and the J gene end by 3 bases; junction bases not matched to a gene: 15. Germline CDR1 is SGHAT and CDR2 is FQNNGV. This CDR3 has 17 residues. The CDR3 reads CASRRPGQGKGNYEQYF. CDR3 nucleotides: TGTGCCAGCAGGAGACCGGGACAGGGAAAGGGTAACTACGAGCAGTACTTC.

This clone appeared once. This chain connects TRBV5-4 to TRBJ2-3, with 14 bases aligning to TRBD2. CDR3 size: 17 residues. The V gene's germline CDR1 is SGHNT and CDR2 YYREEE (reference sequence). J lost 0 bases, V lost 4 bases, and 4 bases had no gene match. The CDR3 is CASSRTSGGSSTDTQYF. In nucleotides, the CDR3 is TGTGCCAGCAGCCGGACTAGCGGGGGGTCTAGCACAGATACGCAGTATTTT.

The chain employs TRBV25-1 and TRBJ2-5, with TRBD1 matching 7 bases. The junction had 0 bases not matched to a gene; V was cut back by 4 bases and J by 1 base. Germline-derived CDR1 and CDR2 are MGHDK and SYGVNS. This CDR3 contains 13 residues. CDR3 bases: TGTGCCAGCAGTGGACAGGGCCAAGAGACCCAGTACTTC. Amino acid sequence: CASSGQGQETQYF.

The chain employs TRBV27 and TRBJ2-7; weak D call: TRBD2 (6 bases). Germline CDR1 and CDR2: MNHEY and SMNVEV (reference sequence). The CDR3 is 15 residues long. The V end was cut by 8 bases, the J end by 2 bases, with 19 bases between. CDR3 loop: CASRSSGGNTYEQYF. In DNA form, the CDR3 reads TGTGCCAGCCGATCTTCAGGCGGGAATACCTACGAGCAGTACTTC.

The chain joins TRBV28 to TRBJ2-7; no clear D. Looked up from germline, CDR1 is MDHEN and CDR2 is SYDVKM. The V and J ends lost 1 base and 2 bases respectively, with 21 bases between them. This CDR3 has 18 residues. The DNA for the CDR3 is TGTGCCAGCAGTTTATTACACGGAGACCCCAGAGACCCCTACGAGCAGTACTTC. This gives the protein CASSLLHGDPRDPYEQYF.

The gene calls are TRBV18 and TRBJ2-7, with TRBD1 identical over 10 bases. With V trimmed by 4 bases and J by 3 bases, 6 bases remained unmatched. This CDR3 is 15 amino acids long. Per germline, CDR1 KGHSH and CDR2 LQKENI. The CDR3 spells CASSQRQGAYYEQYF. The CDR3 region has the DNA TGTGCCAGCTCACAACGACAGGGGGCGTACTACGAGCAGTACTTC.

This clone was counted between two and nine times. V gene TRBV28 combines with J gene TRBJ1-5; D not certain. Looked up from germline, CDR1 is MDHEN and CDR2 is SYDVKM. This CDR3 has 17 amino acids. The germline V and J ends were trimmed by 6 bases and 2 bases, with 20 bases remaining between them. The CDR3 region has the DNA TGTGCCAGCAGGATACCGGGTCTCCTCTCGGGCAATCAGCCCCAGCATTTT. This sequence encodes CASRIPGLLSGNQPQHF.

The J gene is TRBJ2-7, the V gene TRBV5-1; 8 nucleotides line up with TRBD1. Looked up from germline, CDR1 is SGHRS and CDR2 is YFSETQ. This CDR3 region has 14 residues. Germline trimming cut 3 bases from V and 5 bases from J; bases unmatched to any gene: 7. CDR3 in amino acids: CASSSGQGGHEQYF. The DNA for the CDR3 is TGCGCCAGCAGCTCCGGACAGGGAGGTCACGAGCAGTACTTC.

Only a few counts were recorded for this clone. The V and J genes are TRBV7-2 and TRBJ2-2; TRBD2 might be the D (5 bases). The germline V and J ends were trimmed by 5 bases and 1 base, with 5 bases remaining between them. This CDR3 spans 13 amino acids. In germline, CDR1 is SGHTA, CDR2 FQGNSA. CDR3 amino acids: CASSAGNTGELFF. The CDR3 DNA reads as TGTGCCAGCAGCGCGGGGAACACCGGGGAGCTGTTTTTT.

The chain couples TRBV14 to TRBJ1-1, with a tentative D call TRBD1 (5 bases). The V gene's germline CDR1 is SGHDN and CDR2 FVKESK. The germline V and J ends were trimmed by 0 bases and 4 bases, with 12 bases remaining between them. The CDR3 length is 15 residues. This CDR3 is CASSQDRGWTTEAFF. The CDR3 DNA is TGTGCCAGCAGCCAAGACCGGGGGTGGACCACTGAAGCTTTCTTT.

This chain joins TRBV7-9 and TRBJ1-2; 7 bases agree with TRBD1. Germline V gene lookup returns CDR1 SEHNR and CDR2 FQNEAQ (reference sequence). J gave up 2 bases and V 3 bases, and 0 bases lay outside the gene matches. This CDR3 contains 13 residues. The CDR3 DNA follows: TGTGCCAGCAGCTTGGGACAGAACTATGGCTACACCTTC. Translated: CASSLGQNYGYTF.

This chain uses TRBV29-1 with TRBJ2-5; TRBD2 matches 11 bases. Per germline, CDR1 SQVTM and CDR2 ANQGSEA. CDR3 length: 14 amino acids. With 6 bases clipped from V and 11 bases from J, the junction kept 14 bases outside the gene matches. CDR3 residues: CSVMGVAGGKEQYF. For the CDR3, the DNA is TGCAGCGTCATGGGGGTAGCGGGAGGGAAGGAGCAGTACTTC.

This rearrangement joins TRBV18 to TRBJ2-7, with D possibly being TRBD1 (6 bases). This CDR3 has 8 residues. Germline V gives CDR1 KGHSH, CDR2 LQKENI. CDR3: CASSSGVV. CDR3 in DNA: TGTGCCAGCTCATCAGGGGTTGTC.

The CDR3 DNA sequence: TGCGCCAGCCGGGGACTAGACTTTGAGCAGTTCTTC. It is translated as CASRGLDFEQFF. The chain couples TRBV10-2 to TRBJ2-1; 8 bases map to TRBD2. The J segment lost 9 bases and the V segment lost 8 bases, leaving 6 bases of the junction unmatched. Germline loops: CDR1 WSHSY, CDR2 SAAADI. The CDR3 length is 12 residues.

The genes are TRBV9 and TRBJ2-1, with 7 bases that match TRBD1. The length of the CDR3 is 14 residues. Trimming removed 0 bases from V and 4 bases from J; junction bases left unmatched: 1. The germline CDR1 and CDR2 sequences are SGDLS and YYNGEE. CDR3 in amino acids: CASSVVGQYNEQFF. For the CDR3, the DNA is TGTGCCAGCAGCGTAGTGGGACAGTACAATGAGCAGTTCTTC. The variable domain in full, completed from reference TRBV9 and TRBJ2-1, reads DSGVTQTPKHLITATGQRVTLRCSPRSGDLSVYWYQQSLDQGLQFLIQYYNGEERAKGNILERFSAQQFPDLHSELNLSSLELGDSALYFCASSVVGQYNEQFFGPGTRLTVL.

The chain joins TRBV6-1 to TRBJ2-3, with D maybe TRBD2 (5 bases). Per the germline V gene, CDR1 is MNHNS and CDR2 is SASEGT. CDR3 size: 18 residues. V lost 3 bases and J lost 1, with 20 bases in between. The CDR3, as DNA: TGTGCCAGCAGTGATGCTATCTTGTCGGGGTCCCGCACAGATACGCAGTATTTT. Amino acid sequence: CASSDAILSGSRTDTQYF.

This clone was seen a handful of times. The chain couples TRBV29-1 to TRBJ2-3; 9 bases fit TRBD1. J gave up 4 bases and V 5 bases, and 7 bases lay outside the gene matches. Germline V gene data show CDR1 as SQVTM and CDR2 as ANQGSEA. The CDR3 spans 14 residues. The CDR3 DNA reads TGCAGCGTTCGAGGGGGACAGGGCGCAGATACGCAGTATTTT. It is translated as CSVRGGQGADTQYF.

V and J are TRBV7-2 and TRBJ2-5; D might be TRBD1 (5 bases). V gave up 3 bases and J gave up 2 bases, with 10 bases separating them. CDR1 is SGHTA and CDR2 is FQGNSA in the germline V gene. The CDR3 runs 14 residues. CDR3 sequence reads: CASSFQGRQETQYF. The CDR3 DNA reads as TGTGCCAGCAGCTTTCAGGGTCGGCAAGAGACCCAGTACTTC.

The chain carries TRBV28 and TRBJ2-7; 9 bases match TRBD1. Losses at the gene ends were 4 bases for V and 3 bases for J; bases not matched to a gene: 4. The CDR3 sequence is 14 residues long. Germline V CDR1 and CDR2: MDHEN, SYDVKM. The CDR3 DNA reads as TGTGCCAGCAGTTCCCCGACAGGGGGCTACGAGCAGTACTTC. This gives the protein CASSSPTGGYEQYF. The full variable domain, rest sourced from reference TRBV28 and TRBJ2-7, is DVKVTQSSRYLVKRTGEKVFLECVQDMDHENMFWYRQDPGLGLRLIYFSYDVKMKEKGDIPEGYSVSREKKERFSLILESASTNQTSMYLCASSSPTGGYEQYFGPGTRLTVT.

The rearrangement uses TRBV20-1 and TRBJ2-7; no clear D gene. V gave up 3 bases and J gave up 3 bases, with 6 bases separating them. Germline CDR1 DFQATT, CDR2 SNEGSKA (reference sequence). This CDR3 region has 11 residues. CDR3 loop: CSASRSYEQYF. CDR3 coding DNA: TGCAGTGCTAGTCGTAGCTACGAGCAGTACTTC.

This clone was found a few times. The chain uses TRBV7-2 and TRBJ1-2; TRBD1 is a possible D gene (6 bases). V gave up 2 bases and J gave up 9 bases, with 16 bases separating them. Germline CDR1 and CDR2: SGHTA and FQGNSA. CDR3 size: 14 residues. In DNA, the CDR3 is TGTGCCAGCAGCTTAACCCAGGGGACCCCAAGCTACACCTTC. Translating it yields CASSLTQGTPSYTF.

The chain combines TRBV7-2 with TRBJ2-1; 8 nucleotides agree with TRBD1. The CDR3 totals 13 residues. Germline CDR1 SGHTA, CDR2 FQGNSA. The junction had 6 bases not matched to a gene; V was cut back by 5 bases and J by 9 bases. This CDR3 reads CASSTRTGREQFF. The CDR3 DNA reads as TGTGCCAGCAGCACTAGGACAGGGCGTGAGCAGTTCTTC.

V usage is TRBV29-1 and J usage is TRBJ2-7, with 7 bases identical to TRBD1. From germline, CDR1 is SQVTM and CDR2 ANQGSEA. Losses at the gene ends were 7 bases for V and 2 bases for J; bases not matched to a gene: 5. The CDR3 covers 12 residues. The CDR3, as DNA: TGCAGCGCCGCAGGGGGTGCCTACGAGCAGTACTTC. Translating gives CSAAGGAYEQYF.